The T cell receptor (beta chain) under discussion was sequenced for a study of T cells in Graves' hyperthyroidism and ophthalmopathy. Template material for amplifying TCR beta CDR3 regions consisted of RNA transcripts. The study used the HTBI primer set for a first-round RT-PCR of the TCR CDR3. One entry per CDR3 protein results from TCRdb running MiXCR on the multiplex PCR reads. The repertoire holds approximately 870,000 distinct CDR3 sequences, with about two fifths as singletons. Diagnosis relied on clinical symptoms, serum thyroxine and TRAb, thyroid ultrasound and orbital computed tomography. PBMCs were obtained from 10 ml fresh peripheral blood. This clonotype was counted between two and nine times. V was cut by 2 bases and J by 6 bases, with 7 bases left in between. Germline-derived CDR1 and CDR2 are MNHEY and SVGEGT. The CDR3 has 12 amino acids.

This receptor was obtained from a man between 18 and 35 years old with Graves' hyperthyroidism. The chain links TRBV6-2 or TRBV6-3 to TRBJ1-1; unclear D gene. Sequenced input: blood. CDR3 sequence reads: CASSYGRPEAFF. DNA for the CDR3: TGTGCCAGCAGTTACGGTCGGCCTGAAGCTTTCTTT.